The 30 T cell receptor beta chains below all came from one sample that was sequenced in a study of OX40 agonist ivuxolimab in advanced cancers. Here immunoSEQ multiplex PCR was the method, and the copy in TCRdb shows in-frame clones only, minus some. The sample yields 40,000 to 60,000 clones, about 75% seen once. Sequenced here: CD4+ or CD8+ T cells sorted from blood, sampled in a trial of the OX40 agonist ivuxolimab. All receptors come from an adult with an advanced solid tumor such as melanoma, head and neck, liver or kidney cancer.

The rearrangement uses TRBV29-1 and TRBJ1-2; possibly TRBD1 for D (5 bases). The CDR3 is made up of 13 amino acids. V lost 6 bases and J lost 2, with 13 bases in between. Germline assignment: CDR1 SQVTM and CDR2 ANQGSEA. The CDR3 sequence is CSVSQENNYGYTF. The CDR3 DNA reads TGCAGCGTGTCACAGGAAAACAACTATGGCTACACCTTC.

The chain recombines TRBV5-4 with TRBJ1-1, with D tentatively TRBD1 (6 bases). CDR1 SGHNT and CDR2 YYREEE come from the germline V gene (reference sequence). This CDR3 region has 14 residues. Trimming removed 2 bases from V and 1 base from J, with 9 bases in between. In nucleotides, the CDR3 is TGTGCCAGCAGCTTCGGGGGCCCGAACACTGAAGCTTTCTTT. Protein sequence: CASSFGGPNTEAFF.

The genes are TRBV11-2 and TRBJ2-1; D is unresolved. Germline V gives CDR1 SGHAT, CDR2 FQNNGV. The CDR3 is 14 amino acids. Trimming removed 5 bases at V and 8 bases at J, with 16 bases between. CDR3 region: CASSGSPLWDEQFF. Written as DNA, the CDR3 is TGTGCCAGCAGCGGATCCCCATTATGGGATGAGCAGTTCTTC. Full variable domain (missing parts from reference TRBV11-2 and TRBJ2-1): EAGVAQSPRYKIIEKRQSVAFWCNPISGHATLYWYQQILGQGPKLLIQFQNNGVVDDSQLPKDRFSAERLKGVDSTLKIQPAKLEDSAVYLCASSGSPLWDEQFFGPGTRLTVL.

The CDR3 nucleotides read TGTGCCAGCAGTGCCAGCGTGCGGTCCTACGAGCAGTACTTC. It translates to CASSASVRSYEQYF. V gene TRBV6-5 combines with J gene TRBJ2-7; D is unclear. CDR1 and CDR2 (germline): MNHEY, SVGAGI. The CDR3 runs 14 residues. The ends were cut back, 5 bases at V and 1 base at J, with 12 bases in the middle.

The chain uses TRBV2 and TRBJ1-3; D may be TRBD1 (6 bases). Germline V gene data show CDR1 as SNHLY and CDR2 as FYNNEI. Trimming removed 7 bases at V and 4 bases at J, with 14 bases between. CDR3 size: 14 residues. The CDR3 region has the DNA TGTGCCAGCAATATTCAGGGGACCGGAAACACCATATATTTT. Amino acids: CASNIQGTGNTIYF. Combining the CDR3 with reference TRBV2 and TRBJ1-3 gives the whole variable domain EPEVTQTPSHQVTQMGQEVILRCVPISNHLYFYWYRQILGQKVEFLVSFYNNEISEKSEIFDDQFSVERPDGSNFTLKIRSTKLEDSAMYFCASNIQGTGNTIYFGEGSWLTVV.

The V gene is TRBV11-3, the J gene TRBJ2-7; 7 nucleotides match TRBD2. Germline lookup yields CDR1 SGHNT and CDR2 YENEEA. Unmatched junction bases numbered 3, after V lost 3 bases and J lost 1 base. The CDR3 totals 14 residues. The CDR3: CASSLQAGSYEQYF. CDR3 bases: TGTGCCAGCAGCTTGCAAGCGGGATCCTACGAGCAGTACTTC.

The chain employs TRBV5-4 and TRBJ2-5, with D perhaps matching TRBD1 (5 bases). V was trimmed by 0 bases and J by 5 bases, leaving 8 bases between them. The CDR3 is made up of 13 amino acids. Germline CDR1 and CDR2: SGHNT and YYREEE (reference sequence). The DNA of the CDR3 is TGTGCCAGCAGCTTGGCAGGGAAGGAGACCCAGTACTTC. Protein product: CASSLAGKETQYF.

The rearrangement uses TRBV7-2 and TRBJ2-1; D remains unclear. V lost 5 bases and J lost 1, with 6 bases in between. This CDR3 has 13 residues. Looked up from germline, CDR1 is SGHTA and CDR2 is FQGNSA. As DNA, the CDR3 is TGTGCCAGCAGCAAGGTTTCCTACAATGAGCAGTTCTTC. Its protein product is CASSKVSYNEQFF.

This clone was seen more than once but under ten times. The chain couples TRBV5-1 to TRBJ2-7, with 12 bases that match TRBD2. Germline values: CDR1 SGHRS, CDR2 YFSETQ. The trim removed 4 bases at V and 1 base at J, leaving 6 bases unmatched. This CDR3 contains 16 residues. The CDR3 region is CASSLLTSGSSYEQYF. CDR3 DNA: TGCGCCAGCAGCCTTCTGACTAGCGGGAGTTCCTACGAGCAGTACTTC.

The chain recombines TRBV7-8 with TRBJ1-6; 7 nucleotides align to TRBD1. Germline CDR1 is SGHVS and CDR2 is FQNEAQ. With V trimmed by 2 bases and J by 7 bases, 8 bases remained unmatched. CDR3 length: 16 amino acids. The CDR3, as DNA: TGTGCCAGCAGCTTATCCCGGGACAGTGAAAATTCACCCCTCCACTTT. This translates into CASSLSRDSENSPLHF.

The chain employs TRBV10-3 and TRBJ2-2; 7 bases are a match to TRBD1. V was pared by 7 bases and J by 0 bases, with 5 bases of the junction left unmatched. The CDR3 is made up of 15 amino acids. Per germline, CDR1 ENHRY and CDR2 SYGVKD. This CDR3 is CAINTQGANTGELFF. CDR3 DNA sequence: TGTGCCATCAACACGCAGGGGGCGAACACCGGGGAGCTGTTTTTT.

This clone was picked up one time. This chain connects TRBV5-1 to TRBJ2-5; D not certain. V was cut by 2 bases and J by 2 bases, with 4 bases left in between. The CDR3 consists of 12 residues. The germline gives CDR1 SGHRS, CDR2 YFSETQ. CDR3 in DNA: TGCGCCAGCAGCTTAAAACAAGAGACCCAGTACTTC. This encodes CASSLKQETQYF.

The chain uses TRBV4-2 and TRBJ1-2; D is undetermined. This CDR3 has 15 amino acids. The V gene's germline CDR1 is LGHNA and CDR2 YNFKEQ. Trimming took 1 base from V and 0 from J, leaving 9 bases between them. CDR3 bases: TGTGCCAGCAGCCAAGTGGGCAATCCTAACTATGGCTACACCTTC. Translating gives CASSQVGNPNYGYTF.

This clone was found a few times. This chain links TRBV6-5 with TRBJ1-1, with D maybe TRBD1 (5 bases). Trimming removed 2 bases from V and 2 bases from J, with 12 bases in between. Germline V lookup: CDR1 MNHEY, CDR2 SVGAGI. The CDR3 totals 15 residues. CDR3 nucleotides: TGTGCCAGCAGTTACCCCGGGGGAGCAAACACTGAAGCTTTCTTT. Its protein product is CASSYPGGANTEAFF.

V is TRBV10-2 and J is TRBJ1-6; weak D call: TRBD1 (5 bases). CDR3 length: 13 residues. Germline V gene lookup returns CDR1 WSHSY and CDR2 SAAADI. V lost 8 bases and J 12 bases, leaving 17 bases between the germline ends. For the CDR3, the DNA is TGCGCCAGCCTCGAGTCCGGGGGTTTACCCCTCCACTTT. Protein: CASLESGGLPLHF.

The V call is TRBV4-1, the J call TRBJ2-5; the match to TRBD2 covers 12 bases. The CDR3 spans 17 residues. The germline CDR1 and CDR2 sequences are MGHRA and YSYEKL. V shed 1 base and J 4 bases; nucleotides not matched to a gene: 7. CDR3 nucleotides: TGCGCCAGCAGCCAAGGAAGACTAGCGGGAGAAGGAGAGACCCAGTACTTC. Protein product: CASSQGRLAGEGETQYF.

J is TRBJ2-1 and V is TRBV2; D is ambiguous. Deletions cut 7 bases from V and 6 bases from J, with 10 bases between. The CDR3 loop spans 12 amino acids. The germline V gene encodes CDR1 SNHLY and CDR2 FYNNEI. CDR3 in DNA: TGTGCCAGCAATCACATGGGCAATGAGCAGTTCTTC. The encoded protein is CASNHMGNEQFF.

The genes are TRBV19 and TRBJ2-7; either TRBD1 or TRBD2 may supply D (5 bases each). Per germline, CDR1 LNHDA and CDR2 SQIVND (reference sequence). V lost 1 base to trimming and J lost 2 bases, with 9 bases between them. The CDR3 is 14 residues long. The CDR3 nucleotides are TGTGCCAGTAGTATAGGGTGGGGACCCTACGAGCAGTACTTC. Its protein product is CASSIGWGPYEQYF.

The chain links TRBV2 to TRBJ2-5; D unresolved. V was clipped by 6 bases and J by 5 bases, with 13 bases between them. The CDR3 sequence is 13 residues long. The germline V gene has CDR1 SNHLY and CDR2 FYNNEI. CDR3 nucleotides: TGTGCCAGCAGCGAACTGGGTTGGGAGACCCAGTACTTC. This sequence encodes CASSELGWETQYF.

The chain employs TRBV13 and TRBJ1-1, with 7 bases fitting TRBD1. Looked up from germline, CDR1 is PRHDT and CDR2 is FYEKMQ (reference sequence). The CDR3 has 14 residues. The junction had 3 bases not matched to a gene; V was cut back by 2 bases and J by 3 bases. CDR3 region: CASSLRGGYTEAFF. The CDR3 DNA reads TGTGCCAGCAGCTTAAGAGGGGGCTACACTGAAGCTTTCTTT.

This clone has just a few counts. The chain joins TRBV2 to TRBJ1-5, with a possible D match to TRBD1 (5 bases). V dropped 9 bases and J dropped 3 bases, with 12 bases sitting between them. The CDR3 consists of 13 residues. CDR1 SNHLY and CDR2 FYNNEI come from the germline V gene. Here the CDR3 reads CARGRGINQPQHF. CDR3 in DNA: TGTGCCAGGGGGCGGGGAATCAATCAGCCCCAGCATTTT.

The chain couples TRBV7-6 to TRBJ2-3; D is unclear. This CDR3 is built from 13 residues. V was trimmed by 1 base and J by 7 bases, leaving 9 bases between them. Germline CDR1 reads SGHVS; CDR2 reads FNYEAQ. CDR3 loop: CASSLGSENTQYF. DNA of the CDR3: TGTGCCAGCAGCTTAGGAAGCGAGAATACGCAGTATTTT.

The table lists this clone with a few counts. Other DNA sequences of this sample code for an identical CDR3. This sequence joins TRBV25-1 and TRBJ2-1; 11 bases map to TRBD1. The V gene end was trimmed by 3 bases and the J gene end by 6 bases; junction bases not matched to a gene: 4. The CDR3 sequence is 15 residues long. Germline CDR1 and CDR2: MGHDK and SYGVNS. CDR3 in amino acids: CASSDYGTGGNEQFF. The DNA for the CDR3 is TGTGCCAGCAGTGATTACGGGACAGGGGGCAATGAGCAGTTCTTC.

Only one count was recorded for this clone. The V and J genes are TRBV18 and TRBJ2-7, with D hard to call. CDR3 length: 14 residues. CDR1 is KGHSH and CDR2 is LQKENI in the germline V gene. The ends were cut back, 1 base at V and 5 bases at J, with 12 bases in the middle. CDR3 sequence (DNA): TGTGCCAGCTCACCACAGGCCCAACCACACGAGCAGTACTTC. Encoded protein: CASSPQAQPHEQYF.

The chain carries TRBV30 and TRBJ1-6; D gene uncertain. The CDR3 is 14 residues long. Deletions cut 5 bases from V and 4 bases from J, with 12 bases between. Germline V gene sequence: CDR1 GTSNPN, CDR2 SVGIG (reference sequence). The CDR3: CAWVRTDYNSPLHF. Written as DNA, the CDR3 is TGTGCCTGGGTTAGGACGGATTATAATTCACCCCTCCACTTT.

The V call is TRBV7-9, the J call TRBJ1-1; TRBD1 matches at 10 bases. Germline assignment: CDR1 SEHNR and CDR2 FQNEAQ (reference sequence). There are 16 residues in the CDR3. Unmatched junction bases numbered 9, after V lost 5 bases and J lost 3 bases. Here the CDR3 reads CASSIGQGVWDTEAFF. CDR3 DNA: TGTGCCAGCAGCATAGGACAGGGGGTCTGGGACACTGAAGCTTTCTTT. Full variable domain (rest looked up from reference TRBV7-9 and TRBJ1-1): DTGVSQNPRHKITKRGQNVTFRCDPISEHNRLYWYRQTLGQGPEFLTYFQNEAQLEKSRLLSDRFSAERPKGSFSTLEIQRTEQGDSAMYLCASSIGQGVWDTEAFFGQGTRLTVV.

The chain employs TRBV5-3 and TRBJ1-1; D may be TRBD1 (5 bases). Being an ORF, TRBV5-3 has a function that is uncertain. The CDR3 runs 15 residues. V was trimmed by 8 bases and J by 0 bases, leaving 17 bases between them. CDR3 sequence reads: CASSSPGGMNTEAFF. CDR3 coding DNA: TGTGCCAGCAGCAGCCCGGGGGGAATGAACACTGAAGCTTTCTTT.

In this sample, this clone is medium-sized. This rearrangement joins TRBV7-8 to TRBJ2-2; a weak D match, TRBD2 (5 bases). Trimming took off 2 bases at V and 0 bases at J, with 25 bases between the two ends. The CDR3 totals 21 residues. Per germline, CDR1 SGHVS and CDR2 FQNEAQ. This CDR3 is CASSLLAIHTGLSSNTGELFF. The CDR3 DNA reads TGTGCCAGCAGCTTATTGGCCATACACACCGGACTGAGCTCGAACACCGGGGAGCTGTTTTTT.

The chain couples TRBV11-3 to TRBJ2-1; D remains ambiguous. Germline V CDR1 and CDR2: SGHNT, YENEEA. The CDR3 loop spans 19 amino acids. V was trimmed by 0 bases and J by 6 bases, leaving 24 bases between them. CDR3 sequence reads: CASSLDQVGYRNLGNEQFF. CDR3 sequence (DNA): TGTGCCAGCAGCTTAGATCAGGTGGGCTATCGGAATTTGGGCAATGAGCAGTTCTTC.

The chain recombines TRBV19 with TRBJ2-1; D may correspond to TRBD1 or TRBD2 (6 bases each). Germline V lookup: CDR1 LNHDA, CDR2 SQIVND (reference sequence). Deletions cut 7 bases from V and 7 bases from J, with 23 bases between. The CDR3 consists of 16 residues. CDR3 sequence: CASTDGRGRGRNEQFF. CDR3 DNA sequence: TGTGCCAGTACCGATGGTCGGGGGCGAGGTAGGAATGAGCAGTTCTTC.